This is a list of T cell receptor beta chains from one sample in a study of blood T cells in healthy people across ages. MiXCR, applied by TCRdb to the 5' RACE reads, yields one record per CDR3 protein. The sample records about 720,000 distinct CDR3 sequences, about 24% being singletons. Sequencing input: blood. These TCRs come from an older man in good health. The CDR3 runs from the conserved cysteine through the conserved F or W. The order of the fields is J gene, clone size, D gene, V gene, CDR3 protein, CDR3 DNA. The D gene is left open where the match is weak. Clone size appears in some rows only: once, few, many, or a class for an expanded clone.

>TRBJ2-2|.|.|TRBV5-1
CASRRGGGNTGELFF
TGCGCCAGCAGGAGAGGCGGAGGGAACACCGGGGAGCTGTTTTTT
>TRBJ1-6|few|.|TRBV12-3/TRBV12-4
CASRSTAASPLHF
TGTGCCAGCAGATCCACAGCTGCCTCACCCCTCCACTTT
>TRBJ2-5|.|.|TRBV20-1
CSAPRGLEETQYF
TGCAGTGCCCCCAGGGGATTGGAAGAGACCCAGTACTTC
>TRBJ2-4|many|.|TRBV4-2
CASSLDRIGAKNIQYF
TGTGCCAGCAGCCTGGACCGGATAGGGGCCAAAAACATTCAGTACTTC
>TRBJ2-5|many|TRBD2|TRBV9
CASSVGLAGYQETQYF
TGTGCCAGCAGCGTTGGACTAGCGGGGTACCAAGAGACCCAGTACTTC
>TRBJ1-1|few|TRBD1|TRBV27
CASRQTGGREAFF
TGTGCCAGCAGGCAGACAGGGGGAAGGGAAGCTTTCTTT
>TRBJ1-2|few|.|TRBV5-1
CASSLTGSMQGYTF
TGCGCCAGCAGCCTGACCGGGAGTATGCAGGGCTACACCTTC
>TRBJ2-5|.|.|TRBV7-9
CASSGDTKTQYF
TGTGCCAGCAGCGGGGATACGAAGACCCAGTACTTC
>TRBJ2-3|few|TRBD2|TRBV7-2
CASSFNGRGTDTQYF
TGTGCCAGCAGCTTTAACGGGAGGGGCACAGATACGCAGTATTTT
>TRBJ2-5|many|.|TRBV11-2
CASSSTSLETQYF
TGTGCCAGCAGCTCGACTAGTCTGGAGACCCAGTACTTC
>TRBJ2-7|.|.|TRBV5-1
CASQVTRGEQYF
TGCGCCAGCCAGGTGACTAGAGGCGAGCAGTACTTC
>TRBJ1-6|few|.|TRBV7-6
CASSLLTESSYNSPLHF
TGTGCCAGCAGCTTACTTACGGAGAGCTCCTATAATTCACCCCTCCACTTT
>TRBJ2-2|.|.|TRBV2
CASSPRTIRAGELFF
TGTGCCAGCAGCCCCCGGACAATACGGGCCGGGGAGCTGTTTTTT
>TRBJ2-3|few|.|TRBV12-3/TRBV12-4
CASTRQEGRHTQYF
TGTGCCAGCACTCGACAGGAAGGGAGGCATACGCAGTATTTT
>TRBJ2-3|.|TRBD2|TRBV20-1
CSANAGGGTDTQYF
TGCAGTGCTAACGCGGGGGGCGGCACAGATACGCAGTATTTT